A selection of T cell receptor beta chains follows, all from one sample in a study of CD8 T cells in ankylosing spondylitis. TCRdb reanalysed the 5' RACE reads using MiXCR and keeps one entry per CDR3 protein. Here the sample spans 200,000 to 250,000 distinct CDR3 sequences, around 16% being singletons. The source material was blood, either unsorted or a sorted T cell fraction (not recorded which). The receptors were gathered from a male donor with ankylosing spondylitis. CDR3s include the opening cysteine and the closing phenylalanine or tryptophan. The D gene is left open where the match is weak. The size of a clone is reported for some rows only, either as once, few or many, or as a class for expanded clones.

few	TRBV10-3	-	TRBJ2-2	TGTGCCATCAGTGGATTGAACACCGGGGAGCTGTTTTTT	CAISGLNTGELFF
few	TRBV4-1	-	TRBJ1-2	TGCGCCAGCAGCCAAGTAAGGGAAAACGGCTACACCTTC	CASSQVRENGYTF
few	TRBV4-3	-	TRBJ2-3	TGCGCCAGCAGCCAAGGGGTTAGCTCACGCACAGATACGCAGTATTTT	CASSQGVSSRTDTQYF
many	TRBV4-1	-	TRBJ2-7	TGCGCCAGCAGCCAAGGGGCTACAGGGTTGCGCGAGCAGTACTTC	CASSQGATGLREQYF
-	TRBV9	-	TRBJ2-3	TGTGCCAGCAGCACCAGTTGGGGAGATACGCAGTATTTT	CASSTSWGDTQYF
once	TRBV21-1	-	TRBJ2-2	TGTGCCAGCCATCTAGGGCTAGCGGGGGCCAACACCGGGGAGCTGTTTTTT	CASHLGLAGANTGELFF
few	TRBV5-1	-	TRBJ2-7	TGCGCCAGCAGCTGGACGGTGGGGGGGGGCGCCTACGAGCAGTACTTC	CASSWTVGGGAYEQYF
few	TRBV28	-	TRBJ1-1	TGTGCCAGCAGTTCACCGGAGGGGGGGTACACTGAAGCTTTCTTT	CASSSPEGGYTEAFF
many	TRBV4-3	-	TRBJ2-1	TGCGCCAGCAGCCAAGCTCTAGCTGTGTACAATGAGCAGTTCTTC	CASSQALAVYNEQFF
-	TRBV6-2/TRBV6-3	TRBD2	TRBJ2-1	TGTGCCAGCAGTCCCCTCCTAGCGGACAATGAGCAGTTCTTC	CASSPLLADNEQFF